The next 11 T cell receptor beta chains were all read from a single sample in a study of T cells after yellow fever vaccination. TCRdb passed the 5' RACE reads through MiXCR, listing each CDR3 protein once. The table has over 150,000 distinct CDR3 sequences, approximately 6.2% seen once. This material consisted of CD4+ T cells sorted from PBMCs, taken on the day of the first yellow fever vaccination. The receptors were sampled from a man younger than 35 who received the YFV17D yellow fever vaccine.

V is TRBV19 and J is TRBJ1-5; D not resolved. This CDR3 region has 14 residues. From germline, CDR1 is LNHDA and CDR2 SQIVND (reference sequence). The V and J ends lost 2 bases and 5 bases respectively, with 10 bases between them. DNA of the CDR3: TGTGCCAGTAGTATACGAGGGTCCGATCAGCCCCAGCATTTT. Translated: CASSIRGSDQPQHF. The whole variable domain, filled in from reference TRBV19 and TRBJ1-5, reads DGGITQSPKYLFRKEGQNVTLSCEQNLNHDAMYWYRQDPGQGLRLIYYSQIVNDFQKGDIAEGYSVSREKKESFPLTVTSAQKNPTAFYLCASSIRGSDQPQHFGDGTRLSIL.

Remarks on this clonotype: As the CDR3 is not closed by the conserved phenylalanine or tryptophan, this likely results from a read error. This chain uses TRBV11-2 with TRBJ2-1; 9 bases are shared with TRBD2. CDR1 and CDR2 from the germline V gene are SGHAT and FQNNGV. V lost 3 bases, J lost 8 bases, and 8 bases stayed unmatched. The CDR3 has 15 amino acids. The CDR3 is CASSFSSGGIYEQFY. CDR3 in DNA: TGTGCCAGCAGCTTCAGCAGCGGGGGGATCTATGAGCAGTTCTAC.

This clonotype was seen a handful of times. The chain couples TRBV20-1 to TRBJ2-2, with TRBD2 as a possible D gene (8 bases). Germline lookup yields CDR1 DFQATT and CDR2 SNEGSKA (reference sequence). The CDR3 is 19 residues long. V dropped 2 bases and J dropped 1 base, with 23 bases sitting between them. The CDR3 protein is CSARSGGGPSGGNTGELFF. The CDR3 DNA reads TGCAGTGCTAGATCCGGCGGGGGGCCTTCAGGGGGGAACACCGGGGAGCTGTTTTTT.

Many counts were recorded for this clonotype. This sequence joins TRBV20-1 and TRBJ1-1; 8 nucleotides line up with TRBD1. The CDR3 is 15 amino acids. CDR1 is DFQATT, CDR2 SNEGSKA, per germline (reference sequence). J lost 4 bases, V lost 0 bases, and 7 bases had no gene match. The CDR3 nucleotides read TGCAGTGCTAGAGAACCGGACAGGGCGACCACTGAAGCTTTCTTT. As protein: CSAREPDRATTEAFF.

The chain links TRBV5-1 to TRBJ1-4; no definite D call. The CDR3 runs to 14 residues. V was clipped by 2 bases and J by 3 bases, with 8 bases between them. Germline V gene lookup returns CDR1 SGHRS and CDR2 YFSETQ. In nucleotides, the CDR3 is TGCGCCAGCAGCTTACCAGAGGCTAATGAAAAACTGTTTTTT. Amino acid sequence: CASSLPEANEKLFF.

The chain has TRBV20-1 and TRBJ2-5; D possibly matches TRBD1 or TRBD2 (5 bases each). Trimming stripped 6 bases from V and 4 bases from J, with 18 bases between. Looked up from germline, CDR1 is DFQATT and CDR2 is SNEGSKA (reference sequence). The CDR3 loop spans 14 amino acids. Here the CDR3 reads CSARDEKGPETQYF. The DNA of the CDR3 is TGCAGTGCCCGGGACGAAAAGGGGCCAGAGACCCAGTACTTC.

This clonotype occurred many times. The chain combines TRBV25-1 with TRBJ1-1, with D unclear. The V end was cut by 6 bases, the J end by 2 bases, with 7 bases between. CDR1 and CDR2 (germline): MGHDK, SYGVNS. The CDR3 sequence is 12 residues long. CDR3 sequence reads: CASRRSNTEAFF. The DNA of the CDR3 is TGTGCCAGCAGAAGGAGTAACACTGAAGCTTTCTTT. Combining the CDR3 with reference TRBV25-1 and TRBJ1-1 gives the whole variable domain EADIYQTPRYLVIGTGKKITLECSQTMGHDKMYWYQQDPGMELHLIHYSYGVNSTEKGDLSSESTVSRIRTEHFPLTLESARPSHTSQYLCASRRSNTEAFFGQGTRLTVV.

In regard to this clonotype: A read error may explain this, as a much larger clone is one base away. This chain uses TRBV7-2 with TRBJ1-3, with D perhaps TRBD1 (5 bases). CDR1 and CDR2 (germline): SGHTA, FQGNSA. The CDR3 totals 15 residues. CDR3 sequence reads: CASSIGQFSRNTIYF. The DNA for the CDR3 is TGTGCCAGCAGCATTGGACAATTCTCTCGAAACACCATATATTTT.

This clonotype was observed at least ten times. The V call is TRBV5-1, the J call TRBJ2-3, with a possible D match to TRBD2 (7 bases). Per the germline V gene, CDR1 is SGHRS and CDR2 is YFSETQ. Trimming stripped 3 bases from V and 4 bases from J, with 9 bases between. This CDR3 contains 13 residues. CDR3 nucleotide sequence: TGCGCCAGCAGCTGGGGGGGCCCAGATACGCAGTATTTT. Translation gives CASSWGGPDTQYF. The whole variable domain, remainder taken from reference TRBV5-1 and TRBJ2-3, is KAGVTQTPRYLIKTRGQQVTLSCSPISGHRSVSWYQQTPGQGLQFLFEYFSETQRNKGNFPGRFSGRQFSNSRSEMNVSTLELGDSALYLCASSWGGPDTQYFGPGTRLTVL.

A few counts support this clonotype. The DNA of the CDR3 is TGTGCCAGCAGTTACAAGGGGGGTGGCACTGAAGCTTTCTTT. Translated, it gives CASSYKGGGTEAFF. The rearrangement links TRBV6-5 to TRBJ1-1; possible D gene TRBD1, 6 bases. The germline V gene has CDR1 MNHEY and CDR2 SVGAGI. V was clipped by 2 bases and J by 4 bases, with 11 bases between them. The CDR3 runs 14 residues.

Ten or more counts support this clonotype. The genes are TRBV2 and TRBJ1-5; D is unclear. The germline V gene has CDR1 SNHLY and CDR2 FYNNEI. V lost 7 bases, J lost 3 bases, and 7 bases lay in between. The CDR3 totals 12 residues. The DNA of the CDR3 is TGTGCCAGCAAACTGTACAATCAGCCCCAGCATTTT. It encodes CASKLYNQPQHF.